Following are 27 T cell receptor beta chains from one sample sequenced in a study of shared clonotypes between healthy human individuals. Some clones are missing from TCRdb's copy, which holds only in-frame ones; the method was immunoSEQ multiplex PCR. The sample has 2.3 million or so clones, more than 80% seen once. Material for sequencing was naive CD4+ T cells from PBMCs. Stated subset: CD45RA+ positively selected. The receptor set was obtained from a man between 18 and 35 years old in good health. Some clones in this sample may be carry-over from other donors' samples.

CDR3 residues: CASSLVTGGRKNTEAFF. The CDR3 DNA is TGTGCCAGCAGCTTAGTAACAGGGGGGAGAAAGAACACTGAAGCTTTCTTT. The chain has TRBV7-3 and TRBJ1-1; 8 bases agree with TRBD1. The length of the CDR3 is 17 residues. Germline V gene lookup returns CDR1 SGHTA and CDR2 FQGTGA. The ends lost 2 bases at V and 1 base at J; junction bases unmatched: 9.

The CDR3 DNA sequence: TGTGCCAGCAGCTTAGGTCAGTCGACTAGTGGGGCCAATGAGCAGTTCTTC. Translating gives CASSLGQSTSGANEQFF. This chain joins TRBV7-9 and TRBJ2-1, with a tentative D call TRBD2 (6 bases). Per germline, CDR1 SEHNR and CDR2 FQNEAQ (reference sequence). The CDR3 consists of 17 residues. V lost 1 base, J lost 6 bases, and 19 bases lay in between. The full variable domain, in which reference TRBV7-9 and TRBJ2-1 provide the parts outside the CDR3, is DTGVSQNPRHKITKRGQNVTFRCDPISEHNRLYWYRQTLGQGPEFLTYFQNEAQLEKSRLLSDRFSAERPKGSFSTLEIQRTEQGDSAMYLCASSLGQSTSGANEQFFGPGTRLTVL.

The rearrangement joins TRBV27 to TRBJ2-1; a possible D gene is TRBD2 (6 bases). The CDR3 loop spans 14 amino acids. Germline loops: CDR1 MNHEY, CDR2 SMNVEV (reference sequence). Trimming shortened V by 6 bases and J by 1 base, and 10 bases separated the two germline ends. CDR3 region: CASSDGSSYNEQFF. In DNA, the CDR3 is TGTGCCAGCAGCGACGGGAGTTCCTACAATGAGCAGTTCTTC.

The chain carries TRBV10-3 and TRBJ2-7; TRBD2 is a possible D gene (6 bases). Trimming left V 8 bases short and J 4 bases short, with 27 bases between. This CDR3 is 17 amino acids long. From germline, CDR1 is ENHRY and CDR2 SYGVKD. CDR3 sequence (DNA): TGTGCCATCGGAGGGGTTCGGCAGTTCTTGGGTGGTTACGAGCAGTACTTC. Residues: CAIGGVRQFLGGYEQYF.

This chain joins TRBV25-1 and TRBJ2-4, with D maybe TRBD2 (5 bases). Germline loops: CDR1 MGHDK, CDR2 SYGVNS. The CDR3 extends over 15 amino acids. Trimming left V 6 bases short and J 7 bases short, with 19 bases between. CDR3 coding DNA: TGTGCCAGCAGCCCGCCGGGGTTGGATTCGAACATTCAGTACTTC. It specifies CASSPPGLDSNIQYF.

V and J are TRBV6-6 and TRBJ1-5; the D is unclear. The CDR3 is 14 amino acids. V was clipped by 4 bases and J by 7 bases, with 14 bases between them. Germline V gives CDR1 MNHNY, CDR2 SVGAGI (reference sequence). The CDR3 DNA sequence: TGTGCCAGCAGTTTAGACCCCCTATACCAGCCCCAGCATTTT. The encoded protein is CASSLDPLYQPQHF.

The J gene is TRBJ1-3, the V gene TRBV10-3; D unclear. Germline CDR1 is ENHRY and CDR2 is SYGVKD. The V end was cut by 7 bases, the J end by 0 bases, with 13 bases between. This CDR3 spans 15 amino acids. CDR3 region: CAITLQASSGNTIYF. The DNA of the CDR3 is TGTGCCATCACCCTTCAGGCTAGCTCTGGAAACACCATATATTTT.

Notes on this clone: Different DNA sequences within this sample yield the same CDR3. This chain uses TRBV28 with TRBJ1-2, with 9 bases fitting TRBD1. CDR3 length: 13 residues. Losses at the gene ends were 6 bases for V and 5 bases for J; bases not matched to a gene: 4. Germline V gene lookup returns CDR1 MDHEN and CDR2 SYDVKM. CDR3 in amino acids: CASRTGGSYGYTF. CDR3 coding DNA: TGTGCCAGCAGAACAGGGGGCTCTTATGGCTACACCTTC.

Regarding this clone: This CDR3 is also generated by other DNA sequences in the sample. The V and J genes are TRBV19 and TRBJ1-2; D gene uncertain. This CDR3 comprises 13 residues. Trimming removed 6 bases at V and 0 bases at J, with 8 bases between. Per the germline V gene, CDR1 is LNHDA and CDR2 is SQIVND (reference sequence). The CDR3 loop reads CASSYGANYGYTF. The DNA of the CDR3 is TGTGCCAGTAGCTACGGAGCTAACTATGGCTACACCTTC.

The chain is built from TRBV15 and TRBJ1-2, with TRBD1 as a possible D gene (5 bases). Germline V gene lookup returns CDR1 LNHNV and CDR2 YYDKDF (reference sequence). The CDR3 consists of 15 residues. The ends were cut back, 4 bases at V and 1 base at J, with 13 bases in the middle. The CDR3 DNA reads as TGTGCCACCAGCACTCGGGACGGTTTTAACTATGGCTACACCTTC. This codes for CATSTRDGFNYGYTF.

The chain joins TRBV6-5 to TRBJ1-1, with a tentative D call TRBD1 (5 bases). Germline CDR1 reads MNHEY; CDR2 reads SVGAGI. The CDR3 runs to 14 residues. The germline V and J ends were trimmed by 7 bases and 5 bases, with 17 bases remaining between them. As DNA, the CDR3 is TGTGCCAGCACCCACCGGGAGGGGCGAACTGAAGCTTTCTTT. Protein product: CASTHREGRTEAFF.

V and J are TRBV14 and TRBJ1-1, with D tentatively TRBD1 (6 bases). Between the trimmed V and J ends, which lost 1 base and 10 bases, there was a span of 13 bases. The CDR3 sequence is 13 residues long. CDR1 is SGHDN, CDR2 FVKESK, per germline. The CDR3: CASSQGGGSRAFF. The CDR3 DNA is TGTGCCAGCAGCCAAGGCGGGGGCTCGAGAGCTTTCTTT.

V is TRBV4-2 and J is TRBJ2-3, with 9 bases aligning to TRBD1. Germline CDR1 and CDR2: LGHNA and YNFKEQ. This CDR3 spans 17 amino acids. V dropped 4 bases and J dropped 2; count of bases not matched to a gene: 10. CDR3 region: CASSRPPGTGNTDTQYF. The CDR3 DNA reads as TGTGCCAGCAGCCGTCCCCCCGGGACAGGGAACACAGATACGCAGTATTTT.

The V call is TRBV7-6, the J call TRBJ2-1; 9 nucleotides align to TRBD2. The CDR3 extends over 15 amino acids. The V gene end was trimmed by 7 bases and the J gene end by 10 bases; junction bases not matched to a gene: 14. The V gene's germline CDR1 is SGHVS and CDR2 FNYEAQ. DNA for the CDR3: TGTGCCAGCACCTCAGTGGTGGGGCGGGAGGGAGAGCAGTTCTTC. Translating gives CASTSVVGREGEQFF.

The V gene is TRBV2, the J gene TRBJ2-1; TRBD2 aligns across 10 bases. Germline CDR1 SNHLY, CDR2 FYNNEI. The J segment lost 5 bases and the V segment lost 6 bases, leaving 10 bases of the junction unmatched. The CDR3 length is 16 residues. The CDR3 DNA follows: TGTGCCAGCAGGATAGCCGGGACTAGCGAGCACAATGAGCAGTTCTTC. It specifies CASRIAGTSEHNEQFF.

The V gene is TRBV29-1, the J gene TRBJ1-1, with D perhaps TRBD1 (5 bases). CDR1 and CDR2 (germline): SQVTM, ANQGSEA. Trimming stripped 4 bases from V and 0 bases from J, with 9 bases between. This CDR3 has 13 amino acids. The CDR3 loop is CSVATDLNTEAFF. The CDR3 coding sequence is TGCAGCGTTGCGACAGATTTGAACACTGAAGCTTTCTTT.

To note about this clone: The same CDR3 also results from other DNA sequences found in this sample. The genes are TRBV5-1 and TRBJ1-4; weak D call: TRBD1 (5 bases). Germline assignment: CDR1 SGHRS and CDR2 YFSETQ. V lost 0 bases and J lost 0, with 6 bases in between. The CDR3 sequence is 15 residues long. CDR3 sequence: CASSLVGATNEKLFF. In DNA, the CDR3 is TGCGCCAGCAGCTTGGTGGGGGCAACTAATGAAAAACTGTTTTTT.

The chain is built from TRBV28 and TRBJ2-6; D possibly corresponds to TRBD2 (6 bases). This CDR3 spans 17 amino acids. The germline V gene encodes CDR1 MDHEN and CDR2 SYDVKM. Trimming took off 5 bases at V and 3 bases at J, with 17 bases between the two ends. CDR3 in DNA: TGTGCCAGCAGTCCATACGTTGGGGGGTTTGGGGCCAACGTCCTGACTTTC. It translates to CASSPYVGGFGANVLTF.

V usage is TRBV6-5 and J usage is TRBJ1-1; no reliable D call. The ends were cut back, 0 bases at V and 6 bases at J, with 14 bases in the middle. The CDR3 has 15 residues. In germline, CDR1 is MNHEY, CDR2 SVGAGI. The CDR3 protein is CASSYSSSGKAEAFF. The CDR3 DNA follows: TGTGCCAGCAGTTACTCGTCGTCTGGGAAGGCTGAAGCTTTCTTT.

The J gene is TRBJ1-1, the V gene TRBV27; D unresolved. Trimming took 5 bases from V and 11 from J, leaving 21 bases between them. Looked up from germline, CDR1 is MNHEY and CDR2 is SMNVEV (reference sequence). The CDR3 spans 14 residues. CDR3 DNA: TGTGCCAGCAGTCCCACCGGAGGGAGGGCGGGCGCTTTCTTT. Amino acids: CASSPTGGRAGAFF.

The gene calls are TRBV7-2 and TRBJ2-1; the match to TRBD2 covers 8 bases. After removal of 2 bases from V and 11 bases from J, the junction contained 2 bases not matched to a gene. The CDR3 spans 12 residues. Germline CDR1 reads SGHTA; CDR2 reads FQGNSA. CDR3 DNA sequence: TGTGCCAGCAGCTTAACGGGGGGGAAGCAGTTCTTC. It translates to CASSLTGGKQFF.

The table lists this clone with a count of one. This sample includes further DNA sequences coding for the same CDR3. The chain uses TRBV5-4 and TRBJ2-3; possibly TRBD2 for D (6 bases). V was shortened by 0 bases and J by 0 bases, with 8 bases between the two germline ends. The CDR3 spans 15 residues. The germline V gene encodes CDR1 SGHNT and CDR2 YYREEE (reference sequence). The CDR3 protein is CASSLGLASTDTQYF. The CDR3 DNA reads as TGTGCCAGCAGCTTGGGGCTAGCGAGCACAGATACGCAGTATTTT.

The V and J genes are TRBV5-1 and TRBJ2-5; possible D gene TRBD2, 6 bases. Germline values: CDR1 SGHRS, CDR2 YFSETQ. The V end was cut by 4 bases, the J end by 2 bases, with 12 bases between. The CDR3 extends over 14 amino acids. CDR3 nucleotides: TGCGCCAGCAGCCCGGACTACGCACAAGAGACCCAGTACTTC. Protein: CASSPDYAQETQYF.

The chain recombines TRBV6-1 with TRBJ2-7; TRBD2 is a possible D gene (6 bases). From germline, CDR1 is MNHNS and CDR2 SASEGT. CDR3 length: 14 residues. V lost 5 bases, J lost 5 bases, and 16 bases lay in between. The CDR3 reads CASSTHRDLDEQYF. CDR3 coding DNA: TGTGCCAGCAGTACGCACCGGGACTTAGACGAGCAGTACTTC.

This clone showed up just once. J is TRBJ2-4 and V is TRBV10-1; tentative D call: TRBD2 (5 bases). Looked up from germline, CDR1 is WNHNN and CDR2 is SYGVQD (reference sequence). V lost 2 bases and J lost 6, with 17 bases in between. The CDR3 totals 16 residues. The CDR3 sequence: CASSEKGVPRGNIQYF. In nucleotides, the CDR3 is TGCGCCAGCAGTGAGAAGGGAGTCCCCCGCGGAAACATTCAGTACTTC.

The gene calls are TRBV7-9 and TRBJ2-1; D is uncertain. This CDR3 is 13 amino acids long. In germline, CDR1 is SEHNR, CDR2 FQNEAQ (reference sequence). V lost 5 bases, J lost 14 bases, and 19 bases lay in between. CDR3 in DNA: TGTGCCAGCAGCCTATATGAGCTCTCGTCGAAGTTCTTC. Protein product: CASSLYELSSKFF.

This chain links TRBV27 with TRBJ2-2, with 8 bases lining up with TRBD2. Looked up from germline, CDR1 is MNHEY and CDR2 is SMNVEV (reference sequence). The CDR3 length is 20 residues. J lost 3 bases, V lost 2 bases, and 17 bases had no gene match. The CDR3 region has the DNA TGTGCCAGCAGTTTAAGGGGGAATCTTTTTGCGGGAGGACACACCGGGGAGCTGTTTTTT. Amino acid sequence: CASSLRGNLFAGGHTGELFF.